The present T cell receptor (beta chain) was sequenced within a study of OX40 agonist ivuxolimab in advanced cancers. CDR1 MNHNY and CDR2 SVGAGI come from the germline V gene (reference sequence). V shed 2 bases and J shed 6 bases, with 11 bases lying between them. This CDR3 has 13 residues. Details on this clone: Its specificity is unknown.

Findings and caveats of the study: Expanded peripheral T cell antigen specificity was not determined. Expanded clones were, on average, more numerous in CD8+ T cells than in CD4+.

Clones were sequenced by immunoSEQ multiplex PCR, and TCRdb holds only the in-frame ones, with some missing. The table lists about 73,000 clones, roughly 80% of them singletons. The chain couples TRBV6-6 to TRBJ2-7; D is possibly TRBD1 (6 bases). The TCR originated in an adult with an advanced solid tumor such as melanoma, head and neck, liver or kidney cancer. Sequencing was performed on CD4+ or CD8+ T cells sorted from blood, taken in a trial of the OX40 agonist ivuxolimab. The CDR3 here is CASSYAGVSEQYF. In DNA form, the CDR3 reads TGTGCCAGCAGTTACGCAGGGGTATCCGAGCAGTACTTC.